This T cell receptor (beta chain) was recorded in a study of cytomegalovirus exposure and HLA in healthy donors. Study-wide context: Earlier sequencing of some 180 million T cells yielded approximately 100 million unique TCR beta sequences.

The study ran its PCR with 60 Vbeta and 13 Jbeta primers. Here immunoSEQ multiplex PCR was the method, and the copy in TCRdb shows in-frame clones only, minus some. The table has approximately 260,000 clones, approximately 91% seen once. Germline V gene data show CDR1 as MGHRA and CDR2 as YSYEKL. The CDR3 is made up of 14 amino acids. The V and J ends lost 4 bases and 3 bases, in that order; junction bases with no gene match: 3. The sequenced material came from PBMCs. The sequence derives from a girl aged 2-10 years in good health and CMV-seronegative. This chain connects TRBV4-1 to TRBJ2-7; 10 bases line up with TRBD1. In DNA form, the CDR3 reads TGCGCCAGCAGCCCGCGGACAGGGGGCTACGAGCAGTACTTC. Translated, it gives CASSPRTGGYEQYF.